The 26 T cell receptor beta chains below all came from one sample that was sequenced in a study of beta chain features in type 1 diabetes. Investigators reverse transcribed all isolated RNA, so they sequenced expressed TCRB transcripts. Using immunoSEQ multiplex PCR, the repertoire was profiled, and TCRdb retains in-frame clones only, with some absent. The repertoire includes 130,000 to 150,000 clones, 6% to 7.5% of them detected once, and around 1.3% sits in the top ten. Sequenced input: central memory CD4+ T cells from blood. The source is a woman aged 25 to 39 in good health.

In its sample, this clone was seen many times. The chain uses TRBV4-3 and TRBJ2-5, with 7 bases aligning to TRBD1. The V segment lost 4 bases and the J segment 6 bases; nucleotides outside the gene matches: 8. CDR1 LGHNA and CDR2 YSLEER come from the germline V gene. This CDR3 has 14 amino acids. The CDR3 here is CASSPSTGQKTQYF. CDR3 coding DNA: TGCGCCAGCAGCCCATCGACGGGACAGAAGACCCAGTACTTC.

This clone occurred many times. V usage is TRBV9 and J usage is TRBJ2-5; 11 bases fit TRBD2. This CDR3 spans 16 amino acids. Per germline, CDR1 SGDLS and CDR2 YYNGEE. V gave up 4 bases and J gave up 9 bases; unmatched junction bases: 14. Written as DNA, the CDR3 is TGTGCCAGCAGCCCGGGACTAGCGGACGGCCAGGGGGCCCAGTACTTC. Its protein product is CASSPGLADGQGAQYF.

This clone was observed a few times. The chain is built from TRBV7-2 and TRBJ1-2; D is possibly TRBD1 (5 bases). Germline loops: CDR1 SGHTA, CDR2 FQGNSA. The CDR3 spans 14 residues. The V end was cut by 3 bases, the J end by 6 bases, with 14 bases between. The CDR3 DNA sequence: TGTGCCAGCAGCTTCTGGCAGGGCGGCAATGGCTACACCTTC. Protein product: CASSFWQGGNGYTF.

This clone was seen only a few times. V is TRBV21-1 and J is TRBJ2-6; the D call TRBD1 from the table was never checked on the DNA. TRBV21-1 is a listed pseudogene. CDR3 length equals 17 residues. The CDR3 nucleotides read TGTGCCAGCAGCAAACCCGCAGGGTGGGCTGGGGCCAACGTCCTGACTTTC. Translating gives CASSKPAGWAGANVLTF.

This clone has more than one count but fewer than ten. V gene TRBV4-3 combines with J gene TRBJ1-2; D might be TRBD1 (6 bases). V shed 0 bases and J shed 2 bases, with 7 bases lying between them. The length of the CDR3 is 14 residues. Germline loops: CDR1 LGHNA, CDR2 YSLEER. The DNA of the CDR3 is TGCGCCAGCAGCCAAGATCAGGGGAACTATGGCTACACCTTC. It yields the protein CASSQDQGNYGYTF.

The rearrangement joins TRBV29-1 to TRBJ1-4, with TRBD1 as a possible D gene (6 bases). This CDR3 has 14 amino acids. CDR1 is SQVTM and CDR2 is ANQGSEA in the germline V gene. Trimming pared 6 bases from V and 4 bases from J, leaving 15 bases between. The CDR3 DNA is TGCAGCGTAGCCGCCGGACAGCTTAATGAAAAACTGTTTTTT. Translation gives CSVAAGQLNEKLFF. Full variable domain (remainder filled in from reference TRBV29-1 and TRBJ1-4): SAVISQKPSRDICQRGTSLTIQCQVDSQVTMMFWYRQQPGQSLTLIATANQGSEATYESGFVIDKFPISRPNLTFSTLTVSNMSPEDSSIYLCSVAAGQLNEKLFFGSGTQLSVL.

The chain uses TRBV4-2 and TRBJ1-3; tentatively, D is TRBD1 (5 bases). The CDR3 extends over 14 amino acids. Germline V lookup: CDR1 LGHNA, CDR2 YNFKEQ. Trimming cost V 0 bases and J 2 bases, with 5 bases left between them. The CDR3 DNA is TGTGCCAGCAGCCAAGACAGGGCTGGAAACACCATATATTTT. Protein sequence: CASSQDRAGNTIYF.

This clone has just one count. This sequence joins TRBV10-3 and TRBJ2-2; maybe TRBD1 (5 bases). Between the trimmed V and J ends, which lost 8 bases and 7 bases, there was a span of 14 bases. CDR1 and CDR2 (germline): ENHRY, SYGVKD. The CDR3 extends over 13 amino acids. CDR3 sequence reads: CAIEDKGGGELFF. Written as DNA, the CDR3 is TGTGCCATCGAGGACAAGGGTGGCGGGGAGCTGTTTTTT.

This rearrangement joins TRBV6-6 to TRBJ1-2, with no clear D. Germline values: CDR1 MNHNY, CDR2 SVGAGI (reference sequence). The length of the CDR3 is 13 residues. V was clipped by 6 bases and J by 1 base, with 9 bases between them. The CDR3 DNA is TGTGCCAGCAGGACACCAGATAACTATGGCTACACCTTC. It yields the protein CASRTPDNYGYTF.

This clone was counted between two and nine times. The genes are TRBV27 and TRBJ2-7, with D perhaps matching TRBD1 (6 bases). There are 13 residues in the CDR3. With 5 bases removed from V and 5 bases from J, the gap between germline ends came to 13 bases. Per the germline V gene, CDR1 is MNHEY and CDR2 is SMNVEV (reference sequence). The DNA of the CDR3 is TGTGCCAGCAGTGTCACAGGGCTCCACGAGCAGTACTTC. Its protein is CASSVTGLHEQYF.

This clone showed up many times. The chain links TRBV7-2 to TRBJ2-3, with 9 bases lining up with TRBD2. Germline CDR1 and CDR2: SGHTA and FQGNSA. The CDR3 runs 16 residues. J gave up 1 base and V 3 bases, and 5 bases lay outside the gene matches. The CDR3 here is CASSLTSGDGTDTQYF. DNA of the CDR3: TGTGCCAGCAGCTTGACTAGCGGAGACGGCACAGATACGCAGTATTTT.

This clone has just a few counts. V and J are TRBV19 and TRBJ2-2; possibly TRBD1 for D (7 bases). Trimming removed 6 bases at V and 2 bases at J, with 13 bases between. Germline CDR1 LNHDA, CDR2 SQIVND (reference sequence). CDR3 size: 15 residues. The CDR3 loop reads CASSRGGGNTGELFF. CDR3 sequence (DNA): TGTGCCAGTAGCCGAGGAGGGGGCAACACCGGGGAGCTGTTTTTT.

The chain uses TRBV2 and TRBJ1-5; D gene uncertain. CDR1 and CDR2 from the germline V gene are SNHLY and FYNNEI. Trimming removed 5 bases at V and 3 bases at J, with 8 bases between. The CDR3 spans 13 residues. The CDR3 here is CASSWASNQPQHF. In DNA, the CDR3 is TGTGCCAGCAGTTGGGCCTCCAATCAGCCCCAGCATTTT.

The chain employs TRBV5-6 and TRBJ1-4; 9 positions agree with TRBD1. The germline gives CDR1 SGHDT, CDR2 YYEEEE. V gave up 3 bases and J gave up 5 bases; unmatched junction bases: 8. This CDR3 region has 16 residues. The CDR3 DNA reads as TGTGCCAGCAGCTACAGGACAGGGGCTGTGAATGAAAAACTGTTTTTT. Protein sequence: CASSYRTGAVNEKLFF.

This clone has more than one count but fewer than ten. This rearrangement joins TRBV29-1 to TRBJ1-1, with 8 nucleotides matching TRBD1. V trimming: 4 bases; J trimming: 0 bases; junction bases outside the gene matches: 13. The CDR3 runs to 17 residues. Germline assignment: CDR1 SQVTM and CDR2 ANQGSEA. The CDR3 DNA reads as TGCAGCGTTGGAGACACACAGGGGGGCTGGATGAACACTGAAGCTTTCTTT. Its protein product is CSVGDTQGGWMNTEAFF.

The genes are TRBV13 and TRBJ2-6, with D perhaps matching TRBD1 (5 bases). V was clipped by 0 bases and J by 4 bases, with 16 bases between them. CDR1 is PRHDT and CDR2 is FYEKMQ in the germline V gene (reference sequence). CDR3 length: 18 amino acids. CDR3 sequence (DNA): TGTGCCAGCAGCTTAGGTTCAGGGAATACGAGAGGGGCCAACGTCCTGACTTTC. Translation: CASSLGSGNTRGANVLTF.

This clone occurred a few times. The CDR3 DNA sequence: TGTGCCTGGAAAAGCGGCATTTTGAGCACTGAAGCTTTCTTT. It encodes CAWKSGILSTEAFF. The chain recombines TRBV30 with TRBJ1-1; D not resolved. Trimming shortened V by 4 bases and J by 4 bases, and 16 bases separated the two germline ends. The CDR3 covers 14 residues. Germline lookup yields CDR1 GTSNPN and CDR2 SVGIG (reference sequence).

J is TRBJ2-7 and V is TRBV28; weak D call: TRBD1 (6 bases). Germline V gene data show CDR1 as MDHEN and CDR2 as SYDVKM. V gave up 6 bases and J gave up 1 base, with 16 bases separating them. The length of the CDR3 is 15 residues. Written as DNA, the CDR3 is TGTGCCAGCAGAGATCTCAGGGGAAATTCCTACGAGCAGTACTTC. This codes for CASRDLRGNSYEQYF.

The genes are TRBV10-2 and TRBJ1-3; D gene ambiguous. Trimming cost V 3 bases and J 0 bases, with 6 bases left between them. CDR1 is WSHSY, CDR2 SAAADI, per germline. The CDR3 is 14 amino acids. DNA of the CDR3: TGCGCCAGCAGTGACGGGAGCTCTGGAAACACCATATATTTT. It is translated as CASSDGSSGNTIYF.

The CDR3 is CASSLLAKSSYEQYF. DNA of the CDR3: TGTGCCAGTAGTTTGCTAGCGAAATCATCCTACGAGCAGTACTTC. The chain couples TRBV19 to TRBJ2-7; tentative D call: TRBD2 (6 bases). The CDR3 contains 15 residues. Trimming cost V 5 bases and J 1 base, with 15 bases left between them. The V gene's germline CDR1 is LNHDA and CDR2 SQIVND (reference sequence). Variable domain in full (rest from reference TRBV19 and TRBJ2-7): DGGITQSPKYLFRKEGQNVTLSCEQNLNHDAMYWYRQDPGQGLRLIYYSQIVNDFQKGDIAEGYSVSREKKESFPLTVTSAQKNPTAFYLCASSLLAKSSYEQYFGPGTRLTVT.

This clone was seen at least ten times. The chain uses TRBV9 and TRBJ2-1; TRBD2 matches at 14 bases. The CDR3 has 18 amino acids. Germline assignment: CDR1 SGDLS and CDR2 YYNGEE. The trim removed 0 bases at V and 9 bases at J, leaving 11 bases unmatched. The CDR3 protein is CASSVAPSGLAGEAEQFF. As DNA, the CDR3 is TGTGCCAGCAGCGTAGCCCCGTCGGGACTAGCGGGAGAAGCTGAGCAGTTCTTC. Combining the CDR3 with reference TRBV9 and TRBJ2-1 gives the whole variable domain DSGVTQTPKHLITATGQRVTLRCSPRSGDLSVYWYQQSLDQGLQFLIQYYNGEERAKGNILERFSAQQFPDLHSELNLSSLELGDSALYFCASSVAPSGLAGEAEQFFGPGTRLTVL.

This clone was seen a handful of times. The rearrangement links TRBV7-2 to TRBJ2-7; 13 bases fit TRBD2. The V and J ends lost 5 bases and 4 bases, in that order; junction bases with no gene match: 8. In germline, CDR1 is SGHTA, CDR2 FQGNSA. The CDR3 length is 16 residues. CDR3 in DNA: TGTGCCAGCAGCCTCGGGACTAGCGGGAATGGATACGAGCAGTACTTC. This translates into CASSLGTSGNGYEQYF.

This chain connects TRBV18 to TRBJ2-1; 7 bases align to TRBD1. The V segment lost 4 bases and the J segment 0 bases; nucleotides outside the gene matches: 6. Germline V gene sequence: CDR1 KGHSH, CDR2 LQKENI. This CDR3 contains 16 residues. The CDR3 DNA follows: TGTGCCAGCTCACTGGCGACAGGGAGCTCCTACAATGAGCAGTTCTTC. Its protein is CASSLATGSSYNEQFF.

The gene calls are TRBV7-2 and TRBJ2-7, with 10 bases aligning to TRBD2. Trimming at V came to 3 bases and at J to 2 bases, leaving 7 bases not matched to a gene. Germline V gives CDR1 SGHTA, CDR2 FQGNSA. This CDR3 region has 16 residues. The CDR3 sequence is CASSLGGAGGAYEQYF. The CDR3 nucleotides are TGTGCCAGCAGCTTGGGGGGAGCGGGAGGGGCCTACGAGCAGTACTTC. Full variable domain (missing parts from reference TRBV7-2 and TRBJ2-7): GAGVSQSPSNKVTEKGKDVELRCDPISGHTALYWYRQSLGQGLEFLIYFQGNSAPDKSGLPSDRFSAERTGGSVSTLTIQRTQQEDSAVYLCASSLGGAGGAYEQYFGPGTRLTVT.

This clone was counted a few times. The CDR3 region has the DNA TGCAGCGTTGAAGAATTCACTAGCACAGATACGCAGTATTTT. This encodes CSVEEFTSTDTQYF. The chain recombines TRBV29-1 with TRBJ2-3; D remains unclear. Trimming stripped 0 bases from V and 0 bases from J, with 7 bases between. This CDR3 spans 14 amino acids. CDR1 and CDR2 (germline): SQVTM, ANQGSEA.

In this sample, this clone turned up a few times. V usage is TRBV11-1 and J usage is TRBJ2-1; the match to TRBD1 covers 11 bases. J was trimmed by 3 bases and V by 3 bases; bases with no gene match: 7. CDR1 and CDR2 (germline): SGHAT, FQDESV (reference sequence). The CDR3 spans 17 residues. The CDR3 nucleotides read TGTGCCAGCAGCTTGGGCTTAGGGACAGGGGGCTACAATGAGCAGTTCTTC. Its protein is CASSLGLGTGGYNEQFF.